These 10 T cell receptor beta chains came from one sample sequenced in a study of T cell repertoires in cytomegalovirus infection. Their antigens remain unidentified. TCRdb called the reads again in MiXCR, with one record for every CDR3 protein. Among roughly 80,000 distinct CDR3 sequences, under 30% were seen once, and the ten largest hold 50%. Sequencing used CD8+ T cells from cultured PBMCs, obtained from culture after CMV antigen stimulation. All receptors come from a human donor in good health (CMV status not recorded). Some clones in this sample may be carry-over from other donors' samples.

The rearrangement joins TRBV7-6 to TRBJ2-1, with D possibly being TRBD2 (6 bases). Trimming shortened V by 0 bases and J by 6 bases, and 6 bases separated the two germline ends. This CDR3 is 13 amino acids long. CDR1 is SGHVS, CDR2 FNYEAQ, per germline. The CDR3 nucleotides read TGTGCCAGCAGCTTAGCGGAGGGCAATGAGCAGTTCTTC. It encodes CASSLAEGNEQFF.

The chain recombines TRBV27 with TRBJ1-2; D gene unclear. The V and J ends lost 10 bases and 8 bases respectively, with 11 bases between them. This CDR3 has 10 residues. Germline V gene data show CDR1 as MNHEY and CDR2 as SMNVEV (reference sequence). CDR3 DNA sequence: TGTGCCACCTATCTCTACGGCTACACCTTC. Amino acids: CATYLYGYTF.

This clonotype was picked up a small number of times. This chain joins TRBV28 and TRBJ2-7; D not certain. The CDR3 contains 14 residues. V was shortened by 4 bases and J by 2 bases, with 12 bases between the two germline ends. Germline CDR1 MDHEN, CDR2 SYDVKM. The CDR3 spells CASSSVYIPYEQYF. The DNA for the CDR3 is TGTGCCAGCAGTTCTGTTTACATCCCCTACGAGCAGTACTTC.

The chain recombines TRBV4-3 with TRBJ2-5; D not certain. V lost 0 bases and J 1 base, leaving 9 bases between the germline ends. The CDR3 length is 15 residues. Germline V CDR1 and CDR2: LGHNA, YSLEER. The CDR3 nucleotides read TGCGCCAGCAGCCAAGATTGGAGTCTCCAAGAGACCCAGTACTTC. It codes for CASSQDWSLQETQYF.

A few counts support this clonotype. The gene calls are TRBV7-9 and TRBJ2-1, with TRBD2 identical over 16 bases. Unmatched junction bases numbered 12, after V lost 5 bases and J lost 2 bases. The CDR3 has 20 residues. CDR1 and CDR2 from the germline V gene are SEHNR and FQNEAQ (reference sequence). CDR3 region: CASSRPTGTSGGGTYNEQFF. The CDR3 DNA is TGTGCCAGCAGCCGCCCAACCGGGACTAGCGGGGGGGGGACCTACAATGAGCAGTTCTTC.

This clonotype came up many times. The rearrangement joins TRBV19 to TRBJ1-1, with 8 bases identical to TRBD1. V was clipped by 5 bases and J by 1 base; unmatched bases: 3. Germline CDR1 and CDR2: LNHDA and SQIVND (reference sequence). CDR3 size: 14 residues. The CDR3 loop is CASSLGQGNTEAFF. The CDR3 DNA follows: TGTGCCAGTAGTCTCGGACAGGGGAACACTGAAGCTTTCTTT.

In its sample, this clonotype was seen a few times. This sequence joins TRBV30 and TRBJ2-3; the match to TRBD2 covers 8 bases. V was pared by 4 bases and J by 1 base, with 4 bases of the junction left unmatched. The germline gives CDR1 GTSNPN, CDR2 SVGIG (reference sequence). The CDR3 is made up of 14 amino acids. The CDR3 DNA reads as TGTGCCTGGACGGGGGGGCAAGGCACAGATACGCAGTATTTT. It is translated as CAWTGGQGTDTQYF.

In this sample, this clonotype turned up a few times. The chain carries TRBV19 and TRBJ1-1; no firm D call. The V gene lost 7 bases and the J gene lost 1 base, with 10 bases spanning the gap. In germline, CDR1 is LNHDA, CDR2 SQIVND (reference sequence). The CDR3 spans 13 residues. CDR3 sequence reads: CASTWSRNTEAFF. CDR3 in DNA: TGTGCCAGTACCTGGTCTAGGAACACTGAAGCTTTCTTT.

The rearrangement joins TRBV24-1 to TRBJ2-1; 10 bases match TRBD2. Looked up from germline, CDR1 is KGHDR and CDR2 is SFDVKD. The CDR3 consists of 16 residues. V lost 9 bases, J lost 14 bases, and 21 bases stayed unmatched. CDR3 sequence: CATSSWSTSGVAFKFF. CDR3 coding DNA: TGTGCCACCTCAAGTTGGAGTACTAGCGGGGTGGCCTTTAAGTTCTTC.

The chain joins TRBV7-2 to TRBJ2-3, with D perhaps being TRBD1 or TRBD2 (6 bases each). Trimming stripped 6 bases from V and 4 bases from J, with 14 bases between. This CDR3 contains 14 residues. Germline assignment: CDR1 SGHTA and CDR2 FQGNSA. CDR3 nucleotide sequence: TGTGCCAGCAGTATGGGGGGCGGGGCAGATACGCAGTATTTT. Amino acid sequence: CASSMGGGADTQYF.